This note documents a single T cell receptor beta chain sequence. This specimen comes from a study of blood T cell repertoires in COVID-19. Study at large: COVID-19 samples, acute and convalescent, were from the United States, Italy and Spain. T cells, B-cell-depleted T cells, or PBMCs supplied cDNA or gDNA.

Enrolment of Seattle patients took place during active infection, and they were followed longitudinally. Original handling: Amplification of reference gene primers provided the estimated nucleated cell counts. Sequencing used immunoSEQ multiplex PCR; TCRdb keeps in-frame clones, though not all of them. The V and J calls and clone size come from that table; D and trimming were worked out from the DNA. The table has some 180,000 clones, roughly 79% seen once. The germline V gene has CDR1 LNHDA and CDR2 SQIVND (reference sequence). The CDR3 length is 11 residues. V was shortened by 7 bases and J by 8 bases, with 10 bases between the two germline ends.

This receptor was obtained from a woman of 80 years or more with COVID-19, enrolled during active disease. The source material was peripheral blood. The chain combines TRBV19 with TRBJ2-3, with a weak D call TRBD2 (5 bases). This chain's CDR3 is CASTLSGTQYF. As DNA, the CDR3 is TGTGCCAGTACCCTGAGCGGTACGCAGTATTTT.